The 15 T cell receptor beta chains listed next were all sequenced from one sample in a study of molecular identifiers for immune sequencing clone quantification. TCRdb re-called the PCR reads through MiXCR, storing one row per CDR3 protein. The sample has 85,000 to 100,000 distinct CDR3 sequences, 20% to 25% seen once. The sequencing sample was made of naive CD8+ T cells from blood, with Jurkat cell RNA spiked in. Subset of the sample: FACS-sorted CD8+CD4-CCR7+CD45RA+ naive T cells. The source is a human donor in good health. Some libraries in this study had Jurkat cell RNA spiked in.

This clonotype occurred many times. V usage is TRBV5-4 and J usage is TRBJ2-7, with D possibly matching TRBD1 (5 bases). This CDR3 contains 15 residues. The ends were cut back, 3 bases at V and 2 bases at J, with 15 bases in the middle. Germline-derived CDR1 and CDR2 are SGHNT and YYREEE (reference sequence). CDR3 residues: CASSYGVAGTYEQYF. In DNA form, the CDR3 reads TGTGCCAGCAGCTATGGAGTGGCAGGGACCTACGAGCAGTACTTC.

This clonotype occurred many times. This rearrangement joins TRBV6-5 to TRBJ1-2; D is possibly TRBD1 (6 bases). Germline CDR1 is MNHEY and CDR2 is SVGAGI. V was pared by 6 bases and J by 5 bases, with 16 bases between. The CDR3 covers 14 residues. The CDR3 loop reads CASRFRTEPYGYTF. CDR3 nucleotides: TGTGCCAGCAGATTCCGGACAGAACCGTATGGCTACACCTTC.

V usage is TRBV7-6 and J usage is TRBJ2-7; 8 nucleotides align to TRBD2. V trimming: 4 bases; J trimming: 0 bases; junction bases outside the gene matches: 8. Germline CDR1 reads SGHVS; CDR2 reads FNYEAQ. The CDR3 has 16 residues. The CDR3 reads CASSSRGSGSSYEQYF. The CDR3, as DNA: TGTGCCAGCAGCTCTCGAGGAAGCGGGAGCTCCTACGAGCAGTACTTC. The variable domain in full, with the rest retrieved from reference TRBV7-6 and TRBJ2-7, is GAGVSQSPRYKVTKRGQDVALRCDPISGHVSLYWYRQALGQGPEFLTYFNYEAQQDKSGLPNDRFSAERPEGSISTLTIQRTEQRDSAMYRCASSSRGSGSSYEQYFGPGTRLTVT.

This clonotype was detected a few times. A much more abundant neighbour one base away suggests this may be a read error. The chain couples TRBV7-9 to TRBJ2-5; D is undetermined. CDR1 SEHNR and CDR2 FQNEAQ come from the germline V gene (reference sequence). This CDR3 spans 14 amino acids. The CDR3 spells CASSLGNHQGTQYF. CDR3 DNA: TGTGCCAGCAGCTTAGGAAATCATCAAGGGACCCAGTACTTC.

For the CDR3, the DNA is TGCAGCGTTGTCCCAGAAACCGGGGAGCTGTTTTTT. Translating it yields CSVVPETGELFF. The gene calls are TRBV29-1 and TRBJ2-2; D call uncertain. The CDR3 runs 12 residues. CDR1 is SQVTM, CDR2 ANQGSEA, per germline. V lost 4 bases and J lost 5, with 8 bases in between.

This clonotype was found many times. The chain recombines TRBV27 with TRBJ2-5, with TRBD2 identical over 15 bases. Germline lookup yields CDR1 MNHEY and CDR2 SMNVEV (reference sequence). There are 17 residues in the CDR3. Unmatched junction bases numbered 9, after V lost 5 bases and J lost 5 bases. This CDR3 is CASSDGTSGRSGETQYF. CDR3 coding DNA: TGTGCCAGCAGTGACGGGACTAGCGGGAGGTCGGGTGAGACCCAGTACTTC.

This clonotype was recorded at least ten times. J is TRBJ1-2 and V is TRBV29-1; 9 nucleotides match TRBD1. Germline V CDR1 and CDR2: SQVTM, ANQGSEA. V was pared by 6 bases and J by 7 bases, with 9 bases of the junction left unmatched. The CDR3 has 13 residues. The CDR3 DNA follows: TGCAGCGTACGGACAGGGGAAGCGTCTGGCTACACCTTC. It yields the protein CSVRTGEASGYTF. Full variable domain (missing parts from reference TRBV29-1 and TRBJ1-2): SAVISQKPSRDICQRGTSLTIQCQVDSQVTMMFWYRQQPGQSLTLIATANQGSEATYESGFVIDKFPISRPNLTFSTLTVSNMSPEDSSIYLCSVRTGEASGYTFGSGTRLTVV.

This clonotype was counted at least ten times. The chain combines TRBV20-1 with TRBJ1-1, with 7 bases aligning to TRBD1. Trimming removed 6 bases from V and 6 bases from J; junction bases left unmatched: 7. The germline V gene has CDR1 DFQATT and CDR2 SNEGSKA (reference sequence). The CDR3 sequence is 12 residues long. Here the CDR3 reads CSAQHRGAEAFF. The CDR3 nucleotides are TGCAGTGCCCAACACAGGGGTGCTGAAGCTTTCTTT.

This clonotype showed up just a few times. The V and J genes are TRBV3-1 and TRBJ2-5; TRBD1 matches 7 bases. Losses at the gene ends were 0 bases for V and 5 bases for J; bases not matched to a gene: 9. Germline V gene sequence: CDR1 LGHDT, CDR2 YNNKEL (reference sequence). This CDR3 spans 16 amino acids. In DNA form, the CDR3 reads TGTGCCAGCAGCCAAGAGGACCCGGGCAGGGGGGAGACCCAGTACTTC. The encoded protein is CASSQEDPGRGETQYF.

This clonotype was observed many times. V and J are TRBV29-1 and TRBJ2-2; TRBD2 might be the D (5 bases). Deletions cut 8 bases from V and 5 bases from J, with 27 bases between. CDR3 size: 17 residues. Germline lookup yields CDR1 SQVTM and CDR2 ANQGSEA. CDR3 coding DNA: TGCAGCTTCAAAAAGGTCCTCGGGGAGAAGAGAACCGGGGAGCTGTTTTTT. Translation: CSFKKVLGEKRTGELFF.

This clonotype was counted at least ten times. The chain has TRBV9 and TRBJ2-3; TRBD2 aligns across 7 bases. The CDR3 is 13 amino acids. V lost 0 bases and J lost 11; bases outside the gene matches: 6. The germline CDR1 and CDR2 sequences are SGDLS and YYNGEE. The CDR3 spells CASSVGGLGLQYF. CDR3 bases: TGTGCCAGCAGCGTAGGAGGACTAGGTCTGCAGTATTTT.

This clonotype was seen many times. The gene calls are TRBV7-9 and TRBJ2-5, with unresolved D. This CDR3 has 14 residues. V dropped 2 bases and J dropped 2 bases, with 9 bases sitting between them. From germline, CDR1 is SEHNR and CDR2 FQNEAQ (reference sequence). The CDR3 here is CASSLNSRQETQYF. CDR3 bases: TGTGCCAGCAGCTTAAACAGTCGTCAAGAGACCCAGTACTTC.

About this clonotype: Since a much larger clone is just one base distant, this may be a read error. This chain uses TRBV10-2 with TRBJ2-3; tentatively, D is TRBD2 (5 bases). V was trimmed by 7 bases and J by 11 bases, leaving 13 bases between them. The CDR3 runs 11 residues. Germline V gene data show CDR1 as WSHSY and CDR2 as SAAADI. The DNA for the CDR3 is TGCGCCAGCAAGGACTCACCCGAGCAGTATTTT. Translating gives CASKDSPEQYF.

There are many counts of this clonotype. The CDR3 reads CASSWTSASTDTQYF. Here the CDR3 DNA reads TGTGCCAGCAGCTGGACTAGCGCGAGCACAGATACGCAGTATTTT. The J gene is TRBJ2-3, the V gene TRBV7-2; TRBD2 matches 9 bases. The CDR3 is 15 residues long. V was pared by 4 bases and J by 0 bases, with 2 bases of the junction left unmatched. Germline V gene data show CDR1 as SGHTA and CDR2 as FQGNSA.

This clonotype appeared many times. V and J are TRBV30 and TRBJ2-1; D is ambiguous. This CDR3 is built from 13 residues. Trimming left V 0 bases short and J 6 bases short, with 9 bases between. Germline V CDR1 and CDR2: GTSNPN, SVGIG (reference sequence). The chain's CDR3 is CAWSVDSSNEQFF. The CDR3 DNA follows: TGTGCCTGGAGTGTTGATAGCTCCAATGAGCAGTTCTTC.